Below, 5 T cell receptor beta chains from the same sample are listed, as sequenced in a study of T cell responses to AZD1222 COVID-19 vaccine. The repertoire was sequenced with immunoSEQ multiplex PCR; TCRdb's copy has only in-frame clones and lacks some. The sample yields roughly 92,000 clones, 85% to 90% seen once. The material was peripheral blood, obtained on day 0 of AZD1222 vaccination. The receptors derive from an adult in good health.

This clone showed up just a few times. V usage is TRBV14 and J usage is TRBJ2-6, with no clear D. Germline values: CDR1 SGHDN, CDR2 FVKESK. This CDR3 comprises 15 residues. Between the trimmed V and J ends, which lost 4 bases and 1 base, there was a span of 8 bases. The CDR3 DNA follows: TGTGCCAGCAGCCTCGGAGTTTCTGGGGCCAACGTCCTGACTTTC. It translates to CASSLGVSGANVLTF.

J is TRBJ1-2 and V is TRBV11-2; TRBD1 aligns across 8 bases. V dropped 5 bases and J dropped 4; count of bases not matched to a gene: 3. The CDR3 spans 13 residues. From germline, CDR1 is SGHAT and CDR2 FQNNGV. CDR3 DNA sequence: TGTGCCAGCAGCCAGACAGGGGTCTATGGCTACACCTTC. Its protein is CASSQTGVYGYTF.

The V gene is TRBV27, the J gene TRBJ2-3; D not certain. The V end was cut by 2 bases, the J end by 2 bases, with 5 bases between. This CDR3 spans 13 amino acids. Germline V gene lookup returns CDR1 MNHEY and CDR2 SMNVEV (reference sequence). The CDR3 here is CASSLTSTDTQYF. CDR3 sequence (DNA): TGTGCCAGCAGTTTAACCTCCACAGATACGCAGTATTTT.

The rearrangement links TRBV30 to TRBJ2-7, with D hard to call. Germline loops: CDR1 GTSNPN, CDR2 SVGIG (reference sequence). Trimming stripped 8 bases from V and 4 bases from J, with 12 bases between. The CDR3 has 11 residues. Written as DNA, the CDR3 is TGTGCCGGGTGGCAGCCTTACGAGCAGTACTTC. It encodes CAGWQPYEQYF.

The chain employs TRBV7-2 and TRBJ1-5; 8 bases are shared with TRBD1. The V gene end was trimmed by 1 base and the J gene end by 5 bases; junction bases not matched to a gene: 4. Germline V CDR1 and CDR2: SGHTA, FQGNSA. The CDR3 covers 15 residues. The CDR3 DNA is TGTGCCAGCAGCTTAGGGACAGGGACTTATCAGCCCCAGCATTTT. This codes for CASSLGTGTYQPQHF.